This TCR beta chain was captured in a study of T cells in Graves' hyperthyroidism and ophthalmopathy. This clonotype has just a few counts. Deletions cut 1 base from V and 9 bases from J, with 13 bases between. Germline CDR1 reads MGHRA; CDR2 reads YSYEKL. The CDR3 length is 15 residues. RNA transcripts gave rise to amplified TCR beta CDR3 regions. Using the HTBI primer set, a first-round RT-PCR was run on the TCR CDR3. TCRdb re-derived calls from the multiplex PCR reads in MiXCR, one entry per CDR3 protein. There are about 600,000 distinct CDR3 sequences in the sample; about a sixth occur only once, and 3% to 4% lies in the top ten. Disease lasting under 3 months, a NOSPECS grade of at least 4, and a Clinical Activity Score of at least 3 were features of the ophthalmopathy patients.

The rearrangement uses TRBV4-1 and TRBJ1-6, with D uncertain. Sequenced material: blood. The TCR was taken from a woman aged 40 to 55 with Graves' ophthalmopathy. The CDR3 reads CASSQGGGQSSPLHF. The CDR3 nucleotides read TGCGCCAGCAGCCAAGGTGGCGGGCAGAGTTCACCCCTCCACTTT.